Below, 7 T cell receptor beta chains from the same sample are listed, as sequenced in a study of cytomegalovirus exposure and HLA in healthy donors. Data came from immunoSEQ multiplex PCR; TCRdb stores just in-frame clones and leaves some out. The sample lists 100,000 to 150,000 clones; roughly 89% were seen once. Specimen: PBMCs. Source of these receptors: a woman under 30 in good health and CMV-seronegative.

The V call is TRBV28, the J call TRBJ1-2; D remains unclear. From germline, CDR1 is MDHEN and CDR2 SYDVKM. V shed 6 bases and J shed 2 bases, with 7 bases lying between them. CDR3 length equals 12 residues. The CDR3 protein is CASRTQNYGYTF. Written as DNA, the CDR3 is TGTGCCAGCAGAACACAAAACTATGGCTACACCTTC.

The rearrangement links TRBV7-2 to TRBJ2-7; 9 bases match TRBD2. Germline assignment: CDR1 SGHTA and CDR2 FQGNSA. The CDR3 covers 15 residues. The V segment lost 5 bases and the J segment 0 bases; nucleotides outside the gene matches: 5. DNA of the CDR3: TGTGCCAGCAGCCGGAGCGGGGGGTCCTCCTACGAGCAGTACTTC. It is translated as CASSRSGGSSYEQYF.

The chain is built from TRBV4-1 and TRBJ2-7; D not resolved. The V gene lost 0 bases and the J gene lost 0 bases, with 12 bases spanning the gap. This CDR3 comprises 16 residues. Germline V gives CDR1 MGHRA, CDR2 YSYEKL. The CDR3 region has the DNA TGCGCCAGCAGCCAAGATTCCCACATTCGCTCCTACGAGCAGTACTTC. Encoded protein: CASSQDSHIRSYEQYF.

The CDR3 loop is CASFEGDTGELFF. The CDR3 DNA is TGTGCCAGCTTCGAGGGGGACACCGGGGAGCTGTTTTTT. The gene calls are TRBV28 and TRBJ2-2, with a tentative D call TRBD1 (6 bases). Germline V gene sequence: CDR1 MDHEN, CDR2 SYDVKM. The CDR3 covers 13 residues. Trimming took 8 bases from V and 3 from J, leaving 10 bases between them.

The J gene is TRBJ2-7, the V gene TRBV27, with 8 bases lining up with TRBD2. Germline V gene data show CDR1 as MNHEY and CDR2 as SMNVEV (reference sequence). CDR3 size: 14 residues. J gave up 4 bases and V 2 bases, and 4 bases lay outside the gene matches. The CDR3 coding sequence is TGTGCCAGCAGTTTAGGAGCTAGCGGGTACGAGCAGTACTTC. Protein sequence: CASSLGASGYEQYF.

This clone was seen only a few times. The chain uses TRBV12-5 and TRBJ2-1; TRBD1 matches 9 bases. Trimming cost V 7 bases and J 3 bases; bases outside gene matches: 4. Germline V gives CDR1 LGHNT, CDR2 FRNRAP. The CDR3 is 14 amino acids. The CDR3 DNA sequence: TGTGCTAGTGCTTCGGGACAGGGCTACAATGAGCAGTTCTTC. It translates to CASASGQGYNEQFF. Drawing the rest from reference TRBV12-5 and TRBJ2-1, the complete variable domain is DARVTQTPRHKVTEMGQEVTMRCQPILGHNTVFWYRQTMMQGLELLAYFRNRAPLDDSGMPKDRFSAEMPDATLATLKIQPSEPRDSAVYFCASASGQGYNEQFFGPGTRLTVL.

The rearrangement links TRBV30 to TRBJ1-2; 7 bases fit TRBD1. V dropped 2 bases and J dropped 4; count of bases not matched to a gene: 7. The CDR3 consists of 14 residues. The germline gives CDR1 GTSNPN, CDR2 SVGIG (reference sequence). The DNA for the CDR3 is TGTGCCTGGAGTCGAATAGGGGGCGGCTATGGCTACACCTTC. Protein: CAWSRIGGGYGYTF. Combining the CDR3 with reference TRBV30 and TRBJ1-2 gives the whole variable domain SQTIHQWPATLVQPVGSPLSLECTVEGTSNPNLYWYRQAAGRGLQLLFYSVGIGQISSEVPQNLSASRPQDRQFILSSKKLLLSDSGFYLCAWSRIGGGYGYTFGSGTRLTVV.